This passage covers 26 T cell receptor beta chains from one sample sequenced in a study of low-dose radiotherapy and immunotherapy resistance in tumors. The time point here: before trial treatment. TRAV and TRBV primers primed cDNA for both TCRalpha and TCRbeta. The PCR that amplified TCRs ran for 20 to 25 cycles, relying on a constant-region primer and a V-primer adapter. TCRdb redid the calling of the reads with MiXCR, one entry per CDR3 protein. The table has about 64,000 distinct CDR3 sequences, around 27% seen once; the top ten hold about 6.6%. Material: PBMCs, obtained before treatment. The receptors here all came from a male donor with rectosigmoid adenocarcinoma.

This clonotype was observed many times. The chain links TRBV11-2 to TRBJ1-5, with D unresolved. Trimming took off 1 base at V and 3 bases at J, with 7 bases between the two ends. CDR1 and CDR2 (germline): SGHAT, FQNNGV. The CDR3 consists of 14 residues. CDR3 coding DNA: TGTGCCAGCAGCTTAGGGCCTCTCAATCAGCCCCAGCATTTT. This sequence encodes CASSLGPLNQPQHF.

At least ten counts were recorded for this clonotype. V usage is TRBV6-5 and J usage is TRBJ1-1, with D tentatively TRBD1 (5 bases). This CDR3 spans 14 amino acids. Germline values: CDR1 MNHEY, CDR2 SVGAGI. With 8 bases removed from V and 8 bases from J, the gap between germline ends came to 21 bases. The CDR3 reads CASGLNGGAAEAFF. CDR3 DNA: TGTGCCAGCGGACTAAATGGTGGGGCTGCCGAAGCTTTCTTT.

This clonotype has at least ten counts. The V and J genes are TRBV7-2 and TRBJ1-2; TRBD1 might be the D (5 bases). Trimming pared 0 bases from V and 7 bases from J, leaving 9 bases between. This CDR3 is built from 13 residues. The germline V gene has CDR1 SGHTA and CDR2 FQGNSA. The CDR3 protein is CASSLAGASGYTF. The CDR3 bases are TGTGCCAGCAGCTTAGCAGGGGCGAGTGGCTACACCTTC.

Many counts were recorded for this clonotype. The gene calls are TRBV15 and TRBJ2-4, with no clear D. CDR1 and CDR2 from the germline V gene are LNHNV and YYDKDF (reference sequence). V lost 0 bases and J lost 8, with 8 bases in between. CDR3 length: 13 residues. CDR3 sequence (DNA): TGTGCCACCAGCAGAGATTTAGGAGACATTCAGTACTTC. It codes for CATSRDLGDIQYF.

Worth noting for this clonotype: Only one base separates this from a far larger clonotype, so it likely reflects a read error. In DNA form, the CDR3 reads TGCGCCAGCAGCCAAGAATCTATAACCAATGAGCAGTACTTC. This encodes CASSQESITNEQYF. The V gene is TRBV4-3, the J gene TRBJ2-7; D not certain. The germline V gene encodes CDR1 LGHNA and CDR2 YSLEER. The CDR3 loop spans 14 amino acids. V lost 0 bases and J 7 bases, leaving 13 bases between the germline ends.

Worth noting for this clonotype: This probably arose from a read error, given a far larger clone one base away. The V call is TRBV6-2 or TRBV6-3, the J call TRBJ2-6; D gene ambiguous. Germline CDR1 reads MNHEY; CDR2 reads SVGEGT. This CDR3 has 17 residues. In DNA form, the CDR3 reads TGTGCCAACAGTCCCGCCACCGGCCCCTCTGGGGCCAACGTCCTGACTTTC. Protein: CANSPATGPSGANVLTF.

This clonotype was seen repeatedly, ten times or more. CDR3 sequence (DNA): TGTGCCAGCAGCCAAGTGAGCAGGGGGCGAGATACGCAGTATTTT. This translates into CASSQVSRGRDTQYF. The chain is built from TRBV14 and TRBJ2-3, with TRBD1 identical over 8 bases. After removal of 1 base from V and 5 bases from J, the junction contained 5 bases not matched to a gene. The CDR3 loop spans 15 amino acids. From germline, CDR1 is SGHDN and CDR2 FVKESK.

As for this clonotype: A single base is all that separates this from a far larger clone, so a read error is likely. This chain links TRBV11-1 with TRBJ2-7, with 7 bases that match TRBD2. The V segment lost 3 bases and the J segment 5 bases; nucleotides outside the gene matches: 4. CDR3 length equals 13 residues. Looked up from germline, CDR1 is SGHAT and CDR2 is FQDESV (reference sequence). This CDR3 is CASSLGGSNEQYF. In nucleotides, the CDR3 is TGTGCCAGCAGCTTGGGAGGGTCCAACGAGCAGTACTTC.

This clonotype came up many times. CDR3 sequence reads: CASSYSGSNTEAFF. CDR3 coding DNA: TGTGCCAGCAGTTACTCGGGCAGTAACACTGAAGCTTTCTTT. V is TRBV6-8 and J is TRBJ1-1; D unresolved. Germline lookup yields CDR1 MNHGY and CDR2 SAAAGT. V gave up 0 bases and J gave up 2 bases, with 7 bases separating them. The CDR3 extends over 14 amino acids.

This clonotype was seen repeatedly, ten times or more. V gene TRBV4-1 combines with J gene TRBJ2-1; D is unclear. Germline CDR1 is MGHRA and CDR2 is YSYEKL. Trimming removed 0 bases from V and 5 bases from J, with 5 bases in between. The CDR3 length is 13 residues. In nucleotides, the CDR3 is TGCGCCAGCAGCCAAGATGGTGACAATGAGCAGTTCTTC. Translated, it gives CASSQDGDNEQFF.

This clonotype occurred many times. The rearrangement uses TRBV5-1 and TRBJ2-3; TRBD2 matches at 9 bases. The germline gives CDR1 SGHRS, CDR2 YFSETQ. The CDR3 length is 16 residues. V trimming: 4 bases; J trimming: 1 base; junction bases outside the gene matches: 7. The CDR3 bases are TGCGCCAGCAGCGCCCGGACTAGCGCAGGCACAGATACGCAGTATTTT. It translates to CASSARTSAGTDTQYF.

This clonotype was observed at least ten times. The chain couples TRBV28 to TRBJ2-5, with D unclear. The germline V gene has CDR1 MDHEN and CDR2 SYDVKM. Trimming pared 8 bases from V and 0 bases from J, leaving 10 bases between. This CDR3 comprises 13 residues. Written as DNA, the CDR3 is TGTGCCAGCGGGCTGACCCACCAAGAGACCCAGTACTTC. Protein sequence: CASGLTHQETQYF.

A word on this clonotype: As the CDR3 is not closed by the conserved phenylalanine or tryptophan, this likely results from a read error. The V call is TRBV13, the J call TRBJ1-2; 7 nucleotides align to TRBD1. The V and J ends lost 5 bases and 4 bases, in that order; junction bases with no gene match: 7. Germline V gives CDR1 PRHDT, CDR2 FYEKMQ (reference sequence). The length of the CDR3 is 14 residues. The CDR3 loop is CASSPGQDPYGYTC. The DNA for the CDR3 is TGTGCCAGCAGCCCCGGACAGGATCCCTATGGCTACACCTGC.

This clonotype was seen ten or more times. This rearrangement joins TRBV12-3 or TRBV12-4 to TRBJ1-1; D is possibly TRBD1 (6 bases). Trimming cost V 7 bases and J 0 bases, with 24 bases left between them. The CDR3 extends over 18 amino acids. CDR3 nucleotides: TGTGCCAGCACCGTTATTGTGGGGGCGGAGTTCATGAACACTGAAGCTTTCTTT. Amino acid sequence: CASTVIVGAEFMNTEAFF.

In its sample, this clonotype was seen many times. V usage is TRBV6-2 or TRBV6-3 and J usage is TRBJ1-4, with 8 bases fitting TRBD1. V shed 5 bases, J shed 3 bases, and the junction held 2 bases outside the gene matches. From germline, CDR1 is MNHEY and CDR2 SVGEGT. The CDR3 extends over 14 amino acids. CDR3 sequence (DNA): TGTGCCAGCAGTCAGGGACAGGCTAATGAAAAACTGTTTTTT. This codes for CASSQGQANEKLFF.

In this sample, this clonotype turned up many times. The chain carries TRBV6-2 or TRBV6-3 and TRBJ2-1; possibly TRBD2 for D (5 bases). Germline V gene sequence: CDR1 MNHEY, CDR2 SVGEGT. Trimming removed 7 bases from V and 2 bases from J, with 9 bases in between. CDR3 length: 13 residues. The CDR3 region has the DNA TGTGCCAGCAAGGGAGCTACCTACAATGAGCAGTTCTTC. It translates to CASKGATYNEQFF.

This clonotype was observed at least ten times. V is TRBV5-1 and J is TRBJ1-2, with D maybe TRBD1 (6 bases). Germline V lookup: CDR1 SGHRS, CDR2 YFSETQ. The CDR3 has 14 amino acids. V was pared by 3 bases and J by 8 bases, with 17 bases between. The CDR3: CASSSGTPSGGYTF. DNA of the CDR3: TGCGCCAGCAGCTCGGGGACACCGTCGGGGGGCTACACCTTC.

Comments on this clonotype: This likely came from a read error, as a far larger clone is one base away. The CDR3 loop is CASSRTPASEHYF. The CDR3 region has the DNA TGTGCCAGCAGCCGCACCCCGGCATCCGAGCATTACTTC. The chain has TRBV5-8 and TRBJ2-7, with unresolved D. CDR1 is SGHTS, CDR2 YDEGEE, per germline. There are 13 residues in the CDR3. The entire variable domain, with the rest obtained from reference TRBV5-8 and TRBJ2-7, is as follows: EAGVTQSPTHLIKTRGQQATLRCSPISGHTSVYWYQQALGLGLQFLLWYDEGEERNRGNFPPRFSGRQFPNYSSELNVNALELEDSALYLCASSRTPASEHYFGPGTRLTVT.

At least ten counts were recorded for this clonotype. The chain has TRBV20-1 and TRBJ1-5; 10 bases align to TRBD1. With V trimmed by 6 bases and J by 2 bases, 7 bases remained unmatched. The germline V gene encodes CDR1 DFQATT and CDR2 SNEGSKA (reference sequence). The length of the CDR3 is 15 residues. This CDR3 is CSAPTGGAGNQPQHF. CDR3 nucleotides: TGCAGTGCCCCGACAGGGGGCGCGGGCAATCAGCCCCAGCATTTT.

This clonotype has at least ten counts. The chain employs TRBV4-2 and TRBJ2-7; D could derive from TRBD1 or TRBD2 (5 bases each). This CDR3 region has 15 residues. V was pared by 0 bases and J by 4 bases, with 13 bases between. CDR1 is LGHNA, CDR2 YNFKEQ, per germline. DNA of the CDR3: TGTGCCAGCAGCCAAGATCACGGGGACGCTTACGAGCAGTACTTC. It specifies CASSQDHGDAYEQYF.

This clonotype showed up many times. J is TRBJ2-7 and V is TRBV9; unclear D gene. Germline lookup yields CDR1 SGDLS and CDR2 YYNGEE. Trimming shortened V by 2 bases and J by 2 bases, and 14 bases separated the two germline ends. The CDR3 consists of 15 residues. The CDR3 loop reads CASSVATQAAYEQYF. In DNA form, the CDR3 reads TGTGCCAGCAGCGTCGCCACCCAGGCAGCCTACGAGCAGTACTTC.

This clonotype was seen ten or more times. The CDR3 nucleotides read TGTGCCAGCCCTAACCGGGGGCTCGAAGAGCAGTACTTC. Translated, it gives CASPNRGLEEQYF. The chain recombines TRBV6-2 or TRBV6-3 with TRBJ2-7; D possibly uses TRBD1 or TRBD2 (6 bases each). CDR3 length: 13 residues. The germline V gene encodes CDR1 MNHEY and CDR2 SVGEGT. V dropped 8 bases and J dropped 7 bases, with 18 bases sitting between them.

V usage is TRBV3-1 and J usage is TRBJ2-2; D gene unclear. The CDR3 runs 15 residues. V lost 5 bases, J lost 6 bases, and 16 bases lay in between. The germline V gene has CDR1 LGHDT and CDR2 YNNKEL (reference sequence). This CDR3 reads CASSSHSQVSGELFF. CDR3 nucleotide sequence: TGTGCCAGCAGCTCCCACTCGCAGGTCTCCGGGGAGCTGTTTTTT.

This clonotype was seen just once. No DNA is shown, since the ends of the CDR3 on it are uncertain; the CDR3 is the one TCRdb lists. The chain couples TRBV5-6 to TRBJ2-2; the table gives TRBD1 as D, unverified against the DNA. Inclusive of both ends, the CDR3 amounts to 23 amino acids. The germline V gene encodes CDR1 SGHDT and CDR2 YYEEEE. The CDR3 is CASTNQTALYFCATSVNTGELFF.

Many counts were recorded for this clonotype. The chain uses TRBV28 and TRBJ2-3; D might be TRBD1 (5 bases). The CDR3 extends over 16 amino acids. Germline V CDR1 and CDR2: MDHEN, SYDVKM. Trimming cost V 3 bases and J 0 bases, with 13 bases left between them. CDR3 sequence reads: CASSFQGQFSTDTQYF. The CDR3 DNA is TGTGCCAGCAGTTTCCAGGGTCAGTTCAGCACAGATACGCAGTATTTT.

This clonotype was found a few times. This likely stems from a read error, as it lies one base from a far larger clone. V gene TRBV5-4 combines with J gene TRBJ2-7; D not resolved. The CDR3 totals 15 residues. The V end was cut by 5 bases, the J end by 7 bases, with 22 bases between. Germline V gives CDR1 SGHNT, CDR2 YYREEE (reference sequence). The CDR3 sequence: CASSKTADSYNEQYF. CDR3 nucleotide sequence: TGTGCCAGCAGTAAAACAGCAGACTCCTACAATGAGCAGTACTTC.